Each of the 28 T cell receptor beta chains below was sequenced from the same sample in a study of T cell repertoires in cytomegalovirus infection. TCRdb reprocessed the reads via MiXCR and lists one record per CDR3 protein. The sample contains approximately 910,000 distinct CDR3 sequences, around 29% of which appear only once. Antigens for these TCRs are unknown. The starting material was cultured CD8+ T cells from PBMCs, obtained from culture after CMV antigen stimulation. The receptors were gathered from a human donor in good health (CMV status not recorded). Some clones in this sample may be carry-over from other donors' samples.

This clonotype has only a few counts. The chain's CDR3 is CASSSYPGQGQHDGYTF. CDR3 DNA sequence: TGTGCCAGCAGCTCCTACCCGGGACAGGGGCAACACGATGGCTACACCTTC. V and J are TRBV7-9 and TRBJ1-2; TRBD1 agrees at 10 bases. With 4 bases clipped from V and 6 bases from J, the junction kept 14 bases outside the gene matches. Per the germline V gene, CDR1 is SEHNR and CDR2 is FQNEAQ (reference sequence). The length of the CDR3 is 17 residues.

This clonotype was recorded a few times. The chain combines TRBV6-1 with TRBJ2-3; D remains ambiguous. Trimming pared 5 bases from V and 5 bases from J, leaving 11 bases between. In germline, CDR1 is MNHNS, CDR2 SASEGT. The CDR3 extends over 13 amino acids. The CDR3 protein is CASSRKPGDTQYF. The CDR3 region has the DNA TGTGCCAGCAGTCGAAAACCGGGAGATACGCAGTATTTT.

CDR3 sequence: CASSQDSSGGYQETQYF. The CDR3 DNA is TGCGCCAGCAGCCAAGACTCTAGCGGGGGTTACCAAGAGACCCAGTACTTC. J is TRBJ2-5 and V is TRBV4-1; 10 bases agree with TRBD2. V shed 0 bases, J shed 0 bases, and the junction held 4 bases outside the gene matches. Germline-derived CDR1 and CDR2 are MGHRA and YSYEKL. The CDR3 loop spans 17 amino acids.

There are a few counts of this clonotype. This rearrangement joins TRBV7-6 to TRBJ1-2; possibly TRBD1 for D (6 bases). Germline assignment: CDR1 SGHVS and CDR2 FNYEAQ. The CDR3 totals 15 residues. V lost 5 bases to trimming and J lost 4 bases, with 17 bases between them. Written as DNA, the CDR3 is TGTGCCAGCAGCGAACCGACGGGACACGCCTATGGCTACACCTTC. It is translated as CASSEPTGHAYGYTF.

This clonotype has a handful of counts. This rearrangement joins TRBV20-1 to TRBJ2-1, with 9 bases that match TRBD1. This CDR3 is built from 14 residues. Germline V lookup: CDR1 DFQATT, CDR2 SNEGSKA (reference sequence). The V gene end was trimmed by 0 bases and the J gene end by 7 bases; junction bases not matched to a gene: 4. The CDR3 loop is CSARDLDRGNEQFF. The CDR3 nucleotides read TGCAGTGCTAGAGACCTGGACAGGGGTAATGAGCAGTTCTTC.

CDR3 DNA sequence: TGTGCCAGCGACGGAGAGACCCAGTACTTC. Translation: CASDGETQYF. The J gene is TRBJ2-5, the V gene TRBV2; D not resolved. Between the trimmed V and J ends, which lost 8 bases and 4 bases, there was a span of 5 bases. There are 10 residues in the CDR3. Germline V lookup: CDR1 SNHLY, CDR2 FYNNEI.

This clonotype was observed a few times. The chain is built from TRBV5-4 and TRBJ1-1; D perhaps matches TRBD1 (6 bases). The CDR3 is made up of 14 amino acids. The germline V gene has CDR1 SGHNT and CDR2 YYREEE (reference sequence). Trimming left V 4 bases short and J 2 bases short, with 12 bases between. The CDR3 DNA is TGTGCCAGCAGCGTTAGGGGGGTCAACACTGAAGCTTTCTTT. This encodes CASSVRGVNTEAFF.

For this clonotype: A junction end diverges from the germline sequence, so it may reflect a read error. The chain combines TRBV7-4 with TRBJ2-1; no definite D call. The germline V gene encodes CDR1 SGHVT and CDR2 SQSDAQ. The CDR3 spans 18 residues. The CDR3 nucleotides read TGTGTCAGCAGCCCGAAGATGTTTTCTATTATCTCCTACAATGAGCAGTTCTTC. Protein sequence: CVSSPKMFSIISYNEQFF.

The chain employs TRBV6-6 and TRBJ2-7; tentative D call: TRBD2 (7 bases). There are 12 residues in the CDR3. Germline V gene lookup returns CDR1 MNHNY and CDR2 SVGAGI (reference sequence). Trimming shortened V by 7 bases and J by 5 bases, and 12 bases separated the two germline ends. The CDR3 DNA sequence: TGTGCCAGCACCCCGGGGGGCGACGAGCAGTACTTC. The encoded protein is CASTPGGDEQYF.

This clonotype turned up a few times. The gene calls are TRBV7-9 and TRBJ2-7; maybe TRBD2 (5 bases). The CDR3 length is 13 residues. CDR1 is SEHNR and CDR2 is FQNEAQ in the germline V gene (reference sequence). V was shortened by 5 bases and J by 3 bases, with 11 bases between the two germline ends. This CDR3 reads CASSTSGVYEQYF. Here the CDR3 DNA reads TGTGCCAGCAGCACAAGCGGTGTCTACGAGCAGTACTTC.

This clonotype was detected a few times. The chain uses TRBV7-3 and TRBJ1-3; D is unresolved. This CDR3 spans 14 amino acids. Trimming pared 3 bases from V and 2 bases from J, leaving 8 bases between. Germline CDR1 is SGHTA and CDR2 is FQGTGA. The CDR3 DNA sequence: TGTGCCAGCAGCTTCGCTGGGGCTGGAAACACCATATATTTT. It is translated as CASSFAGAGNTIYF.

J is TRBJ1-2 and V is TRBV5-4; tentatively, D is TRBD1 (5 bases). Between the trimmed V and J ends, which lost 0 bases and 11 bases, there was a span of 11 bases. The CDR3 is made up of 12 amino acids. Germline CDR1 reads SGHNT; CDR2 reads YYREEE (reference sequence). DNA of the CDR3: TGTGCCAGCAGCTTGGACAGGCTTAATTACACCTTC. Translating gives CASSLDRLNYTF.

CDR3 nucleotide sequence: TGCGCCAGCAGCAGGACAGGGGCCGAGCAGTACGTC. It translates to CASSRTGAEQYV. The chain recombines TRBV23-1 with TRBJ2-7, with TRBD1 identical over 9 bases. TRBV23-1 is filed as an ORF, its function uncertain. CDR3 length equals 12 residues. Germline trimming cut 6 bases from V and 6 bases from J; bases unmatched to any gene: 3.

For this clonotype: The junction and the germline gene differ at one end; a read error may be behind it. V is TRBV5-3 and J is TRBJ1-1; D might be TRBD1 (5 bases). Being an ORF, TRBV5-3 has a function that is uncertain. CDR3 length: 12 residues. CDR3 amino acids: CASSLGLIEAFF. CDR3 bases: TGTGCCAGCAGCTTGGGGCTCATCGAAGCTTTCTTT.

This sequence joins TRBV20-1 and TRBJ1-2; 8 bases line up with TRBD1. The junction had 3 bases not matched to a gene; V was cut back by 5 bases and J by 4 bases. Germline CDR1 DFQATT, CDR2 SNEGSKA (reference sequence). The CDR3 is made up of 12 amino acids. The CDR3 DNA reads TGCAGTGCTCGGACAGGGAGCTATGGCTACACCTTC. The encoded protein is CSARTGSYGYTF.

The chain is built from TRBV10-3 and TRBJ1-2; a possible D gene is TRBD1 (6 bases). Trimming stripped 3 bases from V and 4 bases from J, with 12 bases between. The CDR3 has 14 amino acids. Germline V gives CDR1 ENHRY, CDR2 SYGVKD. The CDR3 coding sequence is TGTGCCATCAGTGATCGGGGGGCGGGCTATGGCTACACCTTC. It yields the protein CAISDRGAGYGYTF.

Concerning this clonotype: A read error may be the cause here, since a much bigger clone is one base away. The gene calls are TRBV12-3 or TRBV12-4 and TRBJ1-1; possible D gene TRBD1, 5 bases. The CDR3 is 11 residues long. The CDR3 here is CTSRVRTEAFF. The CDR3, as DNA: TGTACCAGCAGGGTCCGTACTGAAGCTTTCTTT.

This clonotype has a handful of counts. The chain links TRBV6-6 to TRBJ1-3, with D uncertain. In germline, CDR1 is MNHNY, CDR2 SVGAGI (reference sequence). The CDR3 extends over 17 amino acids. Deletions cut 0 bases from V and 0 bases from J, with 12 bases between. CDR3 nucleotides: TGTGCCAGCAGTTACTCGACCCTACGTCGCTCTGGAAACACCATATATTTT. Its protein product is CASSYSTLRRSGNTIYF.

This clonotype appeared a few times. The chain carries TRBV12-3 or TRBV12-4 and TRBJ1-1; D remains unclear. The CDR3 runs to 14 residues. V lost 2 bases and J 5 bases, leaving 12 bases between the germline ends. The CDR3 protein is CASSLNRATTEAFF. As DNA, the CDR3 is TGTGCCAGCAGTTTAAACCGGGCTACTACTGAAGCTTTCTTT.

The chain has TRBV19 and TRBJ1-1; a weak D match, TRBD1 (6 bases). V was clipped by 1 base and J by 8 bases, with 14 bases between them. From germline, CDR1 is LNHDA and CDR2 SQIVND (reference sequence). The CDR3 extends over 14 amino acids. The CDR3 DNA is TGTGCCAGTAGTATAGGTTTGGGGGGGACAGAAGCTTTCTTT. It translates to CASSIGLGGTEAFF.

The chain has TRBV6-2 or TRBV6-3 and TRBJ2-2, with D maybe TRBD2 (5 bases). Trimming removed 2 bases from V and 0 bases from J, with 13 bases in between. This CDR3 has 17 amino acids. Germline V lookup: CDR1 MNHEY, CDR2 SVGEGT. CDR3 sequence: CASSYRPAGPNTGELFF. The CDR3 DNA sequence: TGTGCCAGCAGTTACCGGCCCGCGGGTCCGAACACCGGGGAGCTGTTTTTT.

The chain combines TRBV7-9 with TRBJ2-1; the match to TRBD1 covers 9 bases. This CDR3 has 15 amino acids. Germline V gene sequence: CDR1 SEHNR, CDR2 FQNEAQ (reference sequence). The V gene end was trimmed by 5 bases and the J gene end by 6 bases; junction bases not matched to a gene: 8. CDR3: CASSPVRTGVNEQFF. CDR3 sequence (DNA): TGTGCCAGCAGCCCGGTCCGGACAGGGGTCAATGAGCAGTTCTTC.

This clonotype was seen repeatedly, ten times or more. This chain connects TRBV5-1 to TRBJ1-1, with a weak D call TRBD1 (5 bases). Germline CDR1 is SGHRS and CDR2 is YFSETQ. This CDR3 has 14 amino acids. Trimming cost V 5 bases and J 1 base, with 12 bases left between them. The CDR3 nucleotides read TGCGCCAGCAGGATAACAGGTTGGAACACTGAAGCTTTCTTT. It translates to CASRITGWNTEAFF.

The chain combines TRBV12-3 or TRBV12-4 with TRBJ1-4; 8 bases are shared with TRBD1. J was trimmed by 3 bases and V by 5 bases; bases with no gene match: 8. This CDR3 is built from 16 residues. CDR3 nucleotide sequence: TGTGCCAGCAGTGCCAGACAGGGGTGGGCTAATGAAAAACTGTTTTTT. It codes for CASSARQGWANEKLFF.

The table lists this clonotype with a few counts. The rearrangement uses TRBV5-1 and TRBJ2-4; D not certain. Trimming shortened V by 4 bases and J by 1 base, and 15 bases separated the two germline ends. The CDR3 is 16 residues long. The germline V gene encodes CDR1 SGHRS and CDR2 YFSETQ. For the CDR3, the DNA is TGCGCCAGCAGCCCGCTAGGGTCGGAGGCCAAAAACATTCAGTACTTC. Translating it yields CASSPLGSEAKNIQYF.

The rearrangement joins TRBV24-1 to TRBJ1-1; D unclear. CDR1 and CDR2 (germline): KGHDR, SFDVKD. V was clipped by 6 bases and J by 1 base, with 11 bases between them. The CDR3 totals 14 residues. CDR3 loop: CATSRLAWNTEAFF. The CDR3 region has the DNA TGTGCCACCAGTAGATTGGCATGGAACACTGAAGCTTTCTTT.

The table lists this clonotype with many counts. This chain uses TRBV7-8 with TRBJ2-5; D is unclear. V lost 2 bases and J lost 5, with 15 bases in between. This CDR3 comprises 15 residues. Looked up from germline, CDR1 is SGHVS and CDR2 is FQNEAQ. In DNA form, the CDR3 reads TGTGCCAGCAGCTTACCCCCCTGGCTAGATGAGACCCAGTACTTC. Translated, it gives CASSLPPWLDETQYF.

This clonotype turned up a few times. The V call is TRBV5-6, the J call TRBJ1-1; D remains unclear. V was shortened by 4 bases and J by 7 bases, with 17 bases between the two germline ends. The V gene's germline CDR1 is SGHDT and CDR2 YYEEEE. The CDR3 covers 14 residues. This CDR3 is CASSPAWARFEAFF. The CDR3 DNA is TGTGCCAGCAGCCCTGCTTGGGCCCGATTTGAAGCTTTCTTT.